Presented here are 29 T cell receptor beta chains from one specimen sequenced in a study of blood T cell repertoires in COVID-19. Here immunoSEQ multiplex PCR was the method, and the copy in TCRdb shows in-frame clones only, minus some. This table has approximately 270,000 clones, 70% to 90% appearing once. The sequenced sample was peripheral blood. These receptors were taken from a woman in her twenties or thirties with COVID-19, enrolled during active disease.

The J gene is TRBJ2-7, the V gene TRBV4-2; maybe TRBD2 (6 bases). Trimming stripped 2 bases from V and 2 bases from J, with 19 bases between. CDR1 and CDR2 (germline): LGHNA, YNFKEQ. The CDR3 runs to 17 residues. CDR3 in amino acids: CASSQFVPSAGTYEQYF. Here the CDR3 DNA reads TGTGCCAGCAGCCAATTTGTCCCAAGTGCGGGGACCTACGAGCAGTACTTC.

This sequence joins TRBV6-2 or TRBV6-3 and TRBJ2-1; D remains unclear. Germline values: CDR1 MNHEY, CDR2 SVGEGT. The CDR3 has 13 amino acids. Trimming shortened V by 0 bases and J by 9 bases, and 9 bases separated the two germline ends. The CDR3 loop reads CASSYSRFREQFF. CDR3 nucleotides: TGTGCCAGCAGTTACTCACGGTTCCGTGAGCAGTTCTTC.

V is TRBV7-8 and J is TRBJ2-2; 7 nucleotides agree with TRBD1. The length of the CDR3 is 14 residues. The ends lost 0 bases at V and 5 bases at J; junction bases unmatched: 0. CDR1 SGHVS and CDR2 FQNEAQ come from the germline V gene. The CDR3 here is CASSLATGTGELFF. The DNA for the CDR3 is TGTGCCAGCAGCTTAGCGACAGGGACCGGGGAGCTGTTTTTT.

The chain combines TRBV19 with TRBJ2-1; 9 nucleotides align to TRBD2. The CDR3 extends over 18 amino acids. V gave up 4 bases and J gave up 8 bases; unmatched junction bases: 18. From germline, CDR1 is LNHDA and CDR2 SQIVND (reference sequence). In DNA form, the CDR3 reads TGTGCCAGTAGTAAGGCGGGCTTTCTAGCGGGAAGTTTCGATGAGCAGTTCTTC. Translation gives CASSKAGFLAGSFDEQFF.

The chain employs TRBV10-3 and TRBJ2-5; D is possibly TRBD2 (6 bases). Trimming removed 3 bases at V and 4 bases at J, with 9 bases between. The germline gives CDR1 ENHRY, CDR2 SYGVKD. The CDR3 has 13 residues. The CDR3 loop is CAISELAGETQYF. The DNA of the CDR3 is TGTGCCATCAGTGAACTAGCAGGAGAGACCCAGTACTTC.

This sequence joins TRBV13 and TRBJ2-3; tentatively, D is TRBD2 (5 bases). V was clipped by 5 bases and J by 6 bases, with 24 bases between them. The CDR3 is made up of 17 amino acids. Looked up from germline, CDR1 is PRHDT and CDR2 is FYEKMQ (reference sequence). CDR3 DNA sequence: TGTGCCAGCAGCGCACGCGGGCGGATCCTCAATGAGGATACGCAGTATTTT. Its translation: CASSARGRILNEDTQYF.

This chain connects TRBV18 to TRBJ1-1; D possibly corresponds to TRBD1 (5 bases). The germline V gene has CDR1 KGHSH and CDR2 LQKENI. The CDR3 spans 15 residues. Trimming pared 2 bases from V and 2 bases from J, leaving 12 bases between. DNA for the CDR3: TGTGCCAGCTCACCAAGTCGGACAATTAACACTGAAGCTTTCTTT. Protein sequence: CASSPSRTINTEAFF. Based on the CDR3 plus reference TRBV18 and TRBJ1-1, the full variable domain is NAGVMQNPRHLVRRRGQEARLRCSPMKGHSHVYWYRQLPEEGLKFMVYLQKENIIDESGMPKERFSAEFPKEGPSILRIQQVVRGDSAAYFCASSPSRTINTEAFFGQGTRLTVV.

This clone has only a few counts. V gene TRBV19 combines with J gene TRBJ2-6; a weak D match, TRBD1 (6 bases). The CDR3 is made up of 15 amino acids. Germline CDR1 LNHDA, CDR2 SQIVND (reference sequence). V shed 5 bases and J shed 1 base, with 9 bases lying between them. For the CDR3, the DNA is TGTGCCAGTAGTCTACAGGGATCTGGGGCCAACGTCCTGACTTTC. Amino acid sequence: CASSLQGSGANVLTF.

In its sample, this clone was seen a few times. This chain joins TRBV6-2 or TRBV6-3 and TRBJ2-6, with D possibly matching TRBD2 (5 bases). CDR3 size: 14 residues. Looked up from germline, CDR1 is MNHEY and CDR2 is SVGEGT. Deletions cut 6 bases from V and 6 bases from J, with 12 bases between. The CDR3 region has the DNA TGTGCCAGCAGCCTACGGACTGAGGCCAACGTCCTGACTTTC. This gives the protein CASSLRTEANVLTF.

The rearrangement joins TRBV7-2 to TRBJ2-2; TRBD1 aligns across 8 bases. Germline V lookup: CDR1 SGHTA, CDR2 FQGNSA. Trimming cost V 5 bases and J 4 bases; bases outside gene matches: 6. The length of the CDR3 is 15 residues. The CDR3 DNA reads as TGTGCCAGCAGCAGAGACAGGGGTCGCACCGGGGAGCTGTTTTTT. Protein: CASSRDRGRTGELFF.

The V gene is TRBV5-1, the J gene TRBJ2-1; 13 bases align to TRBD2. The trim removed 3 bases at V and 5 bases at J, leaving 8 bases unmatched. Per germline, CDR1 SGHRS and CDR2 YFSETQ. CDR3 length: 17 residues. The CDR3 loop reads CASSSRTSGRIDNEQFF. The CDR3, as DNA: TGCGCCAGCAGCTCCCGGACTAGCGGGAGAATCGACAATGAGCAGTTCTTC.

The rearrangement uses TRBV5-1 and TRBJ2-1; 13 positions agree with TRBD2. V gave up 0 bases and J gave up 8 bases; unmatched junction bases: 11. In germline, CDR1 is SGHRS, CDR2 YFSETQ. There are 18 residues in the CDR3. CDR3 nucleotide sequence: TGCGCCAGCAGCTTGGAAGCCGGGACTAGCGGGGTATTCTATGAGCAGTTCTTC. Its translation: CASSLEAGTSGVFYEQFF.

The chain links TRBV4-3 to TRBJ1-3; tentative D call: TRBD1 (6 bases). CDR1 is LGHNA and CDR2 is YSLEER in the germline V gene. The CDR3 covers 15 residues. Deletions cut 5 bases from V and 0 bases from J, with 11 bases between. The CDR3, as DNA: TGCGCCAGCAGCTTTACAGGGCGCTCTGGAAACACCATATATTTT. The encoded protein is CASSFTGRSGNTIYF.

The chain uses TRBV5-1 and TRBJ1-1, with D tentatively TRBD1 (6 bases). The CDR3 is 15 amino acids. With 0 bases removed from V and 2 bases from J, the gap between germline ends came to 11 bases. Germline-derived CDR1 and CDR2 are SGHRS and YFSETQ. CDR3 sequence: CASSLADRRNTEAFF. Here the CDR3 DNA reads TGCGCCAGCAGCTTGGCTGACAGGAGAAACACTGAAGCTTTCTTT.

The chain couples TRBV6-6 to TRBJ2-7; D remains unclear. The CDR3 contains 15 residues. Between the trimmed V and J ends, which lost 5 bases and 3 bases, there was a span of 17 bases. Germline CDR1 and CDR2: MNHNY and SVGAGI (reference sequence). CDR3 coding DNA: TGTGCCAGCAGTCCCCGGGTGGGTCGCTTCTACGAGCAGTACGTC. As protein: CASSPRVGRFYEQYV.

The chain has TRBV27 and TRBJ1-1, with D possibly TRBD1 on 6 matching bases. V was clipped by 0 bases and J by 6 bases, with 11 bases between them. CDR1 is MNHEY, CDR2 SMNVEV, per germline (reference sequence). This CDR3 contains 14 residues. CDR3 sequence (DNA): TGTGCCAGCAGTTTATCCAGAGGACAGCCTGAAGCTTTCTTT. This sequence encodes CASSLSRGQPEAFF.

This chain uses TRBV7-9 with TRBJ1-1; the D is unclear. The length of the CDR3 is 13 residues. Germline values: CDR1 SEHNR, CDR2 FQNEAQ (reference sequence). V gave up 5 bases and J gave up 5 bases, with 12 bases separating them. DNA of the CDR3: TGTGCCAGCAGCCCCCGTATAGAGACTGAAGCTTTCTTT. Protein: CASSPRIETEAFF.

The chain couples TRBV11-3 to TRBJ2-7; no firm D call. V was shortened by 5 bases and J by 2 bases, with 22 bases between the two germline ends. This CDR3 has 17 residues. Germline CDR1 is SGHNT and CDR2 is YENEEA. CDR3 sequence reads: CASSPPLGRFSTYEQYV. The CDR3 bases are TGTGCCAGCAGCCCCCCCCTCGGCAGGTTCTCAACCTACGAGCAGTACGTC.

V usage is TRBV11-2 and J usage is TRBJ1-6; TRBD1 aligns across 7 bases. Germline values: CDR1 SGHAT, CDR2 FQNNGV. The ends lost 3 bases at V and 10 bases at J; junction bases unmatched: 3. The CDR3 loop spans 13 amino acids. CDR3: CASSFPGGSPLHF. The CDR3 region has the DNA TGTGCCAGCAGCTTCCCAGGGGGGTCACCCCTCCACTTT.

This clone was recorded only once. This chain links TRBV29-1 with TRBJ2-7; D perhaps matches TRBD2 (5 bases). CDR1 SQVTM and CDR2 ANQGSEA come from the germline V gene. The CDR3 loop spans 13 amino acids. Trimming cost V 6 bases and J 1 base, with 13 bases left between them. The CDR3 sequence is CSVVRRASYEQYF. DNA for the CDR3: TGCAGCGTGGTAAGGCGGGCTTCCTACGAGCAGTACTTC.

The CDR3, as DNA: TGTGCCAGCAGTGGGGACACGGCCGATGGCTACACCTTC. This codes for CASSGDTADGYTF. The chain is built from TRBV2 and TRBJ1-2; perhaps TRBD1 as D (6 bases). Trimming removed 4 bases at V and 6 bases at J, with 12 bases between. Germline lookup yields CDR1 SNHLY and CDR2 FYNNEI. The CDR3 has 13 residues.

The rearrangement links TRBV2 to TRBJ2-2, with 9 bases fitting TRBD2. This CDR3 contains 15 residues. The J segment lost 6 bases and the V segment lost 2 bases, leaving 4 bases of the junction unmatched. CDR1 and CDR2 from the germline V gene are SNHLY and FYNNEI. The CDR3 bases are TGTGCCAGCAGTGAAATAGCGGGAGCACCCGGGGAGCTGTTTTTT. Translating gives CASSEIAGAPGELFF.

The chain joins TRBV5-1 to TRBJ1-6; tentative D call: TRBD1 (5 bases). V shed 4 bases and J shed 8 bases, with 16 bases lying between them. The germline gives CDR1 SGHRS, CDR2 YFSETQ. This CDR3 has 15 residues. Here the CDR3 reads CASSQEGNPYSPLHF. The CDR3, as DNA: TGCGCCAGCAGCCAGGAGGGGAATCCCTATTCACCCCTCCACTTT.

This clone was picked up a small number of times. The V and J genes are TRBV27 and TRBJ2-7; D call uncertain. The germline V gene encodes CDR1 MNHEY and CDR2 SMNVEV (reference sequence). This CDR3 contains 13 residues. Between the trimmed V and J ends, which lost 3 bases and 0 bases, there was a span of 6 bases. CDR3 coding DNA: TGTGCCAGCAGTTTGGCAGACTCCTACGAGCAGTACTTC. This encodes CASSLADSYEQYF.

The gene calls are TRBV2 and TRBJ2-1; maybe TRBD1 (6 bases). The CDR3 sequence is 16 residues long. The germline V gene encodes CDR1 SNHLY and CDR2 FYNNEI. V was cut by 4 bases and J by 0 bases, with 13 bases left in between. CDR3 nucleotides: TGTGCCAGCAGTGCCCACAGGGTCAGCTCCTACAATGAGCAGTTCTTC. Translated: CASSAHRVSSYNEQFF.

The chain uses TRBV3-1 (or the pseudogene TRBV3-2) and TRBJ1-2, with 10 bases matching TRBD1. From germline, CDR1 is LGHDT and CDR2 YNNKEL (reference sequence). After removal of 8 bases from V and 4 bases from J, the junction contained 10 bases not matched to a gene. The CDR3 runs to 15 residues. The CDR3 here is CASGGGDRGLYGYTF. The CDR3 DNA is TGTGCCAGCGGGGGTGGGGACAGGGGCCTCTATGGCTACACCTTC.

The rearrangement joins TRBV3-1 (or the pseudogene TRBV3-2) to TRBJ1-2; D gene uncertain. Germline V gene lookup returns CDR1 LGHDT and CDR2 YNNKEL (reference sequence). This CDR3 has 14 amino acids. V lost 0 bases to trimming and J lost 8 bases, with 13 bases between them. In DNA form, the CDR3 reads TGTGCCAGCAGCCAAGAGAGCTCCGGGAACGGCTACACCTTC. It codes for CASSQESSGNGYTF.

CDR3 sequence (DNA): TGTGCCATCAGCAACCCGGACAGGGGAACTGAAGCTTTCTTT. Its protein product is CAISNPDRGTEAFF. The chain uses TRBV10-3 and TRBJ1-1, with 9 positions matching TRBD1. Germline V gives CDR1 ENHRY, CDR2 SYGVKD. The trim removed 6 bases at V and 5 bases at J, leaving 7 bases unmatched. This CDR3 is built from 14 residues.

The rearrangement uses TRBV10-3 and TRBJ1-4; D possibly corresponds to TRBD1 (5 bases). V shed 6 bases and J shed 6 bases, with 11 bases lying between them. Per the germline V gene, CDR1 is ENHRY and CDR2 is SYGVKD. The CDR3 runs to 13 residues. The CDR3 nucleotides are TGTGCCATCAGCCGGGGAGGGGATGAAAAACTGTTTTTT. This gives the protein CAISRGGDEKLFF.